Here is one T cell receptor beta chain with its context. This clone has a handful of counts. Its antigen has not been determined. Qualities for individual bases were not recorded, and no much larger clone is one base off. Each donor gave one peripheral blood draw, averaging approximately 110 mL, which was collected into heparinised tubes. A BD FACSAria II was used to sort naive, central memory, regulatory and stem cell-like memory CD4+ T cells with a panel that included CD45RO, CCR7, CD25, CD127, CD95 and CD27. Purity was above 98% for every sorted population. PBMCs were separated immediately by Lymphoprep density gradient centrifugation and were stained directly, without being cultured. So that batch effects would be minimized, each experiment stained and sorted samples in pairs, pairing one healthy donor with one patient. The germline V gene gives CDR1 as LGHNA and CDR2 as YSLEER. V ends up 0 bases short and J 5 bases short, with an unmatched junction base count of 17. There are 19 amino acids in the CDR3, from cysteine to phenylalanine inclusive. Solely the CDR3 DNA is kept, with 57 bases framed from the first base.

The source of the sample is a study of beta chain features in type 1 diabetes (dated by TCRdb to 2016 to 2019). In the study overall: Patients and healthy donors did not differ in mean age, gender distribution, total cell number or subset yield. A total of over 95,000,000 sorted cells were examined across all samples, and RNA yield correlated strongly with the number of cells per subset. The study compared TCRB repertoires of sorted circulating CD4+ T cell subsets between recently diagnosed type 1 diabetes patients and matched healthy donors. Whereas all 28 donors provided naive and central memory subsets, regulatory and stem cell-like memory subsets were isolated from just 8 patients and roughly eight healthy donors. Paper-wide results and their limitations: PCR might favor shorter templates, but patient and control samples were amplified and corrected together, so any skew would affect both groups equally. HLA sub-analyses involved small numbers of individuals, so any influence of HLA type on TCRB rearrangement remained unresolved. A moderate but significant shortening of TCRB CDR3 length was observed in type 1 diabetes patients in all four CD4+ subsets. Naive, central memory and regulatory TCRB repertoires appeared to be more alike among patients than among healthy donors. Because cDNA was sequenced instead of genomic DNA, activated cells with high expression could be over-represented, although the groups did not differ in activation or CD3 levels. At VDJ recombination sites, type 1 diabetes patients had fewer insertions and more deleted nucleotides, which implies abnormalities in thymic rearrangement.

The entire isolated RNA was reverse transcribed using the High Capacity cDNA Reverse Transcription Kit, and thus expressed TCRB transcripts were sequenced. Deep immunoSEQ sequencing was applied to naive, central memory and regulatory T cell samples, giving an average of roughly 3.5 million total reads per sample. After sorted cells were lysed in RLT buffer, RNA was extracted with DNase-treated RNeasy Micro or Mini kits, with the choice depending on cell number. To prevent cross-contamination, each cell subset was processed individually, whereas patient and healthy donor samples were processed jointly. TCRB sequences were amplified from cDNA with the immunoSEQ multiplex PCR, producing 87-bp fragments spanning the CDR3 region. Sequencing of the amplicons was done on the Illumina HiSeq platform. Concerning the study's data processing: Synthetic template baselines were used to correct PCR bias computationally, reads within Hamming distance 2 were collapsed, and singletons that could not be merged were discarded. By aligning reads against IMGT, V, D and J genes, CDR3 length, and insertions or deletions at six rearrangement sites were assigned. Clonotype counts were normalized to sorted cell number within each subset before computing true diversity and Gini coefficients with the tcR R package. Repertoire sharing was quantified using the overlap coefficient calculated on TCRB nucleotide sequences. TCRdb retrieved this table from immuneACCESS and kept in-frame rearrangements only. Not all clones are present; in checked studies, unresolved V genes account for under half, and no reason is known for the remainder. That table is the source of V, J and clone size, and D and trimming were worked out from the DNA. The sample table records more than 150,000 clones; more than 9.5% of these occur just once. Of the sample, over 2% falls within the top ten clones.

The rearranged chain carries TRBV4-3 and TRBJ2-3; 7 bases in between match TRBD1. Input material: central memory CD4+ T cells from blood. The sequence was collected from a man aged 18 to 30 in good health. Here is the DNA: TGCGCCAGCAGCCAAGATATACCCAGGGTAGGGGGCAATGGAGATACGCAGTATTTT. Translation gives CASSQDIPRVGGNGDTQYF.